The sequence of this T cell receptor beta chain was determined in a study of cytomegalovirus exposure and HLA in healthy donors. Background on the study: Per a later analysis, the roughly 640 first-cohort and approximately 120 validation repertoires shared one platform. Findings and limits, study-wide: The authors enumerated roughly 180 TCR beta chains as linked to cytomegalovirus.

Regarding this clone: Its target is unknown.

The repertoire was sequenced with immunoSEQ multiplex PCR; TCRdb's copy has only in-frame clones and lacks some. The repertoire holds some 210,000 clones, with roughly 84% as singletons. This TCR came from a young woman in good health and CMV-seropositive. Sequenced: PBMCs.

The CDR3 reads CASSFIGSGATGELFF. CDR3 DNA: TGTGCCAGCAGCTTCATCGGGAGTGGGGCCACCGGGGAGCTGTTTTTT. V usage is TRBV5-6 and J usage is TRBJ2-2, with a tentative D call TRBD2 (6 bases). The CDR3 consists of 16 residues. The V gene's germline CDR1 is SGHDT and CDR2 YYEEEE. V gave up 2 bases and J gave up 4 bases, with 15 bases separating them.